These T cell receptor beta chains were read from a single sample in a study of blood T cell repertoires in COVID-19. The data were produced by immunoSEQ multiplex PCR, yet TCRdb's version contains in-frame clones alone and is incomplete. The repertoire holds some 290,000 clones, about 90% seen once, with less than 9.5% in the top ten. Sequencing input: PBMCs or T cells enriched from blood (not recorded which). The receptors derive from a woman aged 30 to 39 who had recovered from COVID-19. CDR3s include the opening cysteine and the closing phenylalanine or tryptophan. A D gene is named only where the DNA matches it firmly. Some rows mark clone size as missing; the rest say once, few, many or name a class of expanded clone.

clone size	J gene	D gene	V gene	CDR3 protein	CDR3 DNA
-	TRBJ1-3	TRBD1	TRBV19	CASSTRQGGTGNTIYF	TGTGCCAGTAGTACCCGACAGGGGGGAACTGGAAACACCATATATTTT
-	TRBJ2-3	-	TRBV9	CASSPHMRAIEDTQYF	TGTGCCAGCAGCCCCCACATGAGGGCCATAGAAGATACGCAGTATTTT
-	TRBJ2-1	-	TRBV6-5	CASWRDAYNEQFF	TGTGCCAGTTGGAGGGATGCCTACAATGAGCAGTTCTTC
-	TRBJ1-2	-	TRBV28	CASSRREPSPHGYTF	TGTGCCAGCAGCCGTCGCGAGCCCTCCCCCCATGGCTACACCTTC
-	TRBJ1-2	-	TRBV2	CASSEMGRGAANYGYTF	TGTGCCAGCAGTGAAATGGGCAGGGGAGCAGCTAACTATGGCTACACCTTC
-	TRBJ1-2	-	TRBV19	CASSIGGWGHYGYTF	TGTGCCAGTAGTATAGGCGGTTGGGGCCACTATGGCTACACCTTC
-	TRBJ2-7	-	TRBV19	CASSISDSSYEQYF	TGTGCCAGTAGTATATCCGACAGCTCCTACGAGCAGTACTTC
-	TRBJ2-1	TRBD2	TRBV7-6	CASSSYSQREGNEQFF	TGTGCCAGCAGCTCATACTCCCAGCGGGAGGGCAATGAGCAGTTCTTC
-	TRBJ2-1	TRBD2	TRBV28	CASSLGLAGNYNEQFF	TGTGCCAGCAGTTTAGGACTAGCGGGAAATTACAATGAGCAGTTCTTC
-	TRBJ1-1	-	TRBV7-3	CASSNTVSTGEAFF	TGTGCCAGCAGCAATACGGTGTCGACAGGTGAAGCTTTCTTT
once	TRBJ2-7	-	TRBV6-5	CASSYGSSEPSYEQYF	TGTGCCAGCAGTTACGGCTCTAGCGAACCTTCCTACGAGCAGTACTTC
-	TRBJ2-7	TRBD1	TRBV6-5	CASSYEGTGLGEQYF	TGTGCCAGCAGTTACGAGGGGACAGGGCTCGGCGAGCAGTACTTC
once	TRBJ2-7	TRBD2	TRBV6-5	CASSYLAGDYEQYF	TGTGCCAGCAGTTATCTAGCGGGAGACTACGAGCAGTACTTC